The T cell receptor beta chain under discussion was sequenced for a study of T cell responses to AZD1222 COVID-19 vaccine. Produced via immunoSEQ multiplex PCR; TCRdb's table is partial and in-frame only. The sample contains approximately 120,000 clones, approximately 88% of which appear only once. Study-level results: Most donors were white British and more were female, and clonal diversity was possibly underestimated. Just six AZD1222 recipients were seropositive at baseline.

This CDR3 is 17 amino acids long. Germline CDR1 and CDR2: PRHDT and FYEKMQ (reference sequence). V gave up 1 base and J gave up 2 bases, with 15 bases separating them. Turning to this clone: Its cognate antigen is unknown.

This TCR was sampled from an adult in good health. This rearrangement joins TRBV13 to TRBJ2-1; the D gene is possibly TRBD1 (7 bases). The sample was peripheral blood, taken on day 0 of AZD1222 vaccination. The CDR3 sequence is CASSLEFGGGAYNEQFF. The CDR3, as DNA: TGTGCCAGCAGCTTAGAGTTTGGAGGGGGCGCCTACAATGAGCAGTTCTTC.